The sequence of this T cell receptor (beta chain) was determined in a study of CD8+ T cells in alopecia areata. The sorting of PBMCs gave CD4+ and CD8+ T cells. Sequencing templates came from extracted RNA that was reverse transcribed into cDNA. Here immunoSEQ multiplex PCR was the method, and the copy in TCRdb shows in-frame clones only, minus some. The data contain 120,000 or so clones, 40% to 55% of them singletons. Germline CDR1 SGHTA, CDR2 FQGNSA. V lost 5 bases, J lost 0 bases, and 11 bases lay in between. This CDR3 spans 15 amino acids. Details on this clone: Antigen specificity is unknown.

Broader study findings: For lesional scalp, especially alopecia totalis/universalis, clonality was higher than in normal scalp. Scalp repertoires also include resident alphabeta T cells from normal skin. The study found TCR sharing across patients less clear than in mice, possibly for HLA reasons.

The sample taken for sequencing was NKG2D-low CD8+ T cells sorted from blood. The source of this sequence is a human donor with alopecia areata. J is TRBJ1-5 and V is TRBV7-2; D is uncertain. This CDR3 is CASSLAGISNQPQHF. The CDR3 region has the DNA TGTGCCAGCAGCCTTGCGGGGATTAGCAATCAGCCCCAGCATTTT.